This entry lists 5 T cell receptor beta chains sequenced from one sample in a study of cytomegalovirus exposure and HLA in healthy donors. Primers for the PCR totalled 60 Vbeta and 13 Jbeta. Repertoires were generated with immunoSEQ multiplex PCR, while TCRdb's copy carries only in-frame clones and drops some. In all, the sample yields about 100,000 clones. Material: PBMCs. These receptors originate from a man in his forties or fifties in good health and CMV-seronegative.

The CDR3: CASSLPSGRTDTQYF. As DNA, the CDR3 is TGTGCCAGCAGCTTGCCTAGCGGGAGGACAGATACGCAGTATTTT. The chain is built from TRBV5-8 and TRBJ2-3, with 11 nucleotides matching TRBD2. Germline V gene lookup returns CDR1 SGHTS and CDR2 YDEGEE. Trimming took 1 base from V and 3 from J; bases not matched to a gene: 1. This CDR3 comprises 15 residues.

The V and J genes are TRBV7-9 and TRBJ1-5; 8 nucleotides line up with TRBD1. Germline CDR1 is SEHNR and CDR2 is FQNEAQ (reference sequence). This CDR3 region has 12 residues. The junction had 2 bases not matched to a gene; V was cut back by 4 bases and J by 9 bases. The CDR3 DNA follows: TGTGCCAGCAGCTCCCAGGGGGCGCCCCAGCATTTT. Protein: CASSSQGAPQHF.

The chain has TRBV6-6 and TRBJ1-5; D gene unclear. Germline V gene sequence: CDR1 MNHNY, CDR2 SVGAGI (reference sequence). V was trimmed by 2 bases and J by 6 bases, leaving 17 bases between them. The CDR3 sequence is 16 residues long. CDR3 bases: TGTGCCAGCAGTTACCCGGGTCGAGGTGAGGGTCAGCCCCAGCATTTT. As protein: CASSYPGRGEGQPQHF.

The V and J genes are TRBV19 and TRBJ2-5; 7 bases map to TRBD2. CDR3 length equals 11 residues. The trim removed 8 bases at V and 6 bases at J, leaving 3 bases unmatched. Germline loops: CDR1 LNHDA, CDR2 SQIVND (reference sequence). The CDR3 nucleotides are TGTGCCAGTGGGGAGGGAAAGACCCAGTACTTC. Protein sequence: CASGEGKTQYF.

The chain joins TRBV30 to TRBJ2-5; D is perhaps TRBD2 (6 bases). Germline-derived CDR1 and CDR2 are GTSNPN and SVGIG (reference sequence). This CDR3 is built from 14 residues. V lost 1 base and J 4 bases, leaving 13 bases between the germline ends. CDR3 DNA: TGTGCCTGGAGTGGCCTAGCGCCAGGAGAGACCCAGTACTTC. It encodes CAWSGLAPGETQYF.